This is a list of T cell receptor beta chains from one sample in a study of breast tumors, draining lymph nodes, adjacent tissues. TCRdb processed the multiplex PCR reads anew with MiXCR; each CDR3 protein has one entry. The sample lists some 130,000 distinct CDR3 sequences, 20% seen once, with about 3.5% in the top ten. Material for sequencing was axillary lymph node tissue. These receptor sequences come from a female donor with breast cancer. Some clones in this sample may be carry-over from other donors' samples. CDR3s include the opening cysteine and the closing phenylalanine or tryptophan. Fields, in order: J gene, clone size, V gene, D gene, CDR3 protein, CDR3 DNA. A D gene is named only where the DNA matches it firmly. Clone size is shown for a subset of rows, as once, few, many or a class of expanded clone.

j_call: TRBJ2-1; clone_size: many; v_call: TRBV24-1; d_call: TRBD2; cdr3_aa: CATSDLQLGPSGGQLNF; cdr3_nt: TGTGCCACCAGTGATTTGCAACTAGGTCCTAGCGGGGGTCAACTTAACTTC
j_call: TRBJ1-3; clone_size: many; v_call: TRBV25-1; d_call: NA; cdr3_aa: CASSGPPTGNTIYF; cdr3_nt: TGTGCCAGCAGTGGCCCCCCGACTGGAAACACCATATATTTT
j_call: TRBJ2-5; clone_size: many; v_call: TRBV2; d_call: NA; cdr3_aa: CASSDSLVRQTQYF; cdr3_nt: TGTGCCAGCAGTGATAGCCTAGTCAGACAGACCCAGTACTTC
j_call: TRBJ2-1; clone_size: many; v_call: TRBV5-8; d_call: TRBD1; cdr3_aa: CASSLTGGRYNEQFF; cdr3_nt: TGTGCCAGCAGCTTGACAGGGGGCCGCTACAATGAGCAGTTCTTC
j_call: TRBJ2-4; clone_size: few; v_call: TRBV7-9; d_call: NA; cdr3_aa: CASSPGMDIQYF; cdr3_nt: TGTGCCAGCAGCCCCGGGATGGACATTCAGTACTTC
j_call: TRBJ1-2; clone_size: many; v_call: TRBV20-1; d_call: NA; cdr3_aa: CSAPGRTNYGYTF; cdr3_nt: TGCAGTGCACCGGGACGGACTAACTATGGCTACACCTTC
j_call: TRBJ2-5; clone_size: NA; v_call: TRBV7-9; d_call: NA; cdr3_aa: CASSPPAQETQYF; cdr3_nt: TGTGCCAGCAGCCCCCCGGCGCAAGAGACCCAGTACTTC
j_call: TRBJ2-1; clone_size: many; v_call: TRBV11-1; d_call: NA; cdr3_aa: CASRGGAGRYNEQFF; cdr3_nt: TGTGCCAGCAGGGGGGGGGCAGGCCGCTACAATGAGCAGTTCTTC
j_call: TRBJ2-3; clone_size: many; v_call: TRBV25-1; d_call: NA; cdr3_aa: CASSGSTDTQYF; cdr3_nt: TGTGCCAGCAGTGGGAGCACAGATACGCAGTATTTT
j_call: TRBJ1-5; clone_size: many; v_call: TRBV20-1; d_call: TRBD1; cdr3_aa: CSARAGQDNQPQHF; cdr3_nt: TGCAGTGCTAGAGCGGGACAGGACAATCAGCCCCAGCATTTT
j_call: TRBJ2-2; clone_size: NA; v_call: TRBV5-4; d_call: NA; cdr3_aa: CASSSERVPLGGELFF; cdr3_nt: TGTGCCAGCAGTTCGGAGAGGGTGCCTCTGGGCGGGGAGCTGTTTTTT
j_call: TRBJ2-3; clone_size: NA; v_call: TRBV30; d_call: TRBD1; cdr3_aa: CAWNSYRGQGTDTQYF; cdr3_nt: TGTGCCTGGAATTCTTACCGCGGACAGGGCACAGATACGCAGTATTTT
j_call: TRBJ2-5; clone_size: many; v_call: TRBV15; d_call: NA; cdr3_aa: CATSRVRGGTQYF; cdr3_nt: TGTGCCACCAGCAGAGTTCGGGGCGGGACCCAGTACTTC
j_call: TRBJ2-1; clone_size: many; v_call: TRBV6-5; d_call: TRBD2; cdr3_aa: CASKPRLAGVSYNEQFF; cdr3_nt: TGTGCCAGCAAACCACGACTAGCGGGGGTCTCATACAATGAGCAGTTCTTC
j_call: TRBJ2-1; clone_size: many; v_call: TRBV10-1; d_call: TRBD2; cdr3_aa: CASSEGGGGAYEQFF; cdr3_nt: TGCGCCAGCAGTGAAGGTGGCGGGGGGGCCTATGAGCAGTTCTTC
j_call: TRBJ1-2; clone_size: many; v_call: TRBV29-1; d_call: NA; cdr3_aa: CSAISPNRGYTF; cdr3_nt: TGCAGCGCCATATCCCCTAACCGTGGCTACACCTTC
j_call: TRBJ2-5; clone_size: many; v_call: TRBV7-8; d_call: TRBD2; cdr3_aa: CASSSRTSGIQETQYF; cdr3_nt: TGTGCCAGCAGCTCTCGGACTAGCGGGATCCAAGAGACCCAGTACTTC
j_call: TRBJ2-3; clone_size: many; v_call: TRBV7-8; d_call: NA; cdr3_aa: CASSLGLDTLHTDTQYF; cdr3_nt: TGTGCCAGCAGCTTAGGCCTAGACACATTACACACAGATACGCAGTATTTT
j_call: TRBJ2-3; clone_size: many; v_call: TRBV7-2; d_call: NA; cdr3_aa: CASSTRGGETDTQYF; cdr3_nt: TGTGCCAGCAGCACACGAGGAGGGGAAACAGATACGCAGTATTTT
j_call: TRBJ2-4; clone_size: many; v_call: TRBV5-1; d_call: NA; cdr3_aa: CASSFTSGIPNIQYF; cdr3_nt: TGCGCCAGCAGCTTCACTTCCGGGATCCCCAACATTCAGTACTTC
j_call: TRBJ1-3; clone_size: many; v_call: TRBV12-3/TRBV12-4; d_call: TRBD1; cdr3_aa: CASSLDRGGSGNTIYF; cdr3_nt: TGTGCCAGCAGTTTGGACAGGGGTGGGTCTGGAAACACCATATATTTT
j_call: TRBJ1-4; clone_size: many; v_call: TRBV30; d_call: NA; cdr3_aa: CAWRASEKLFF; cdr3_nt: TGTGCCTGGCGGGCTAGTGAAAAACTGTTTTTT
j_call: TRBJ2-1; clone_size: many; v_call: TRBV4-1; d_call: NA; cdr3_aa: CASSQESGEQFF; cdr3_nt: TGCGCCAGCAGCCAAGAGTCCGGGGAGCAGTTCTTC
j_call: TRBJ1-5; clone_size: few; v_call: TRBV30; d_call: TRBD1; cdr3_aa: CAWSGDSLREPQHF; cdr3_nt: TGTGCCTGGAGCGGGGACAGCCTCAGGGAACCCCAGCATTTT
j_call: TRBJ2-3; clone_size: many; v_call: TRBV20-1; d_call: TRBD2; cdr3_aa: CSVPTSGTDTQYF; cdr3_nt: TGCAGTGTCCCGACTAGCGGCACAGATACGCAGTATTTT